This T cell receptor beta chain is drawn from a study of Ad26.COV2.S vaccination and SARS-CoV-2 variants. The data were produced by immunoSEQ multiplex PCR, yet TCRdb's version contains in-frame clones alone and is incomplete. The sample includes roughly 400,000 clones, 90% of them seen just once. As concerns this clone: Its cognate antigen is unknown.

The trim removed 3 bases at V and 11 bases at J, leaving 7 bases unmatched. The CDR3 length is 13 residues. Specified treatment: roughly 18 received Ad26.COV2.S at low or high dose, single or two shots; roughly five received placebo; per-sample allocation not given. It was on day 63 after the first vaccine or placebo injection that samples were taken. Notes on the study in general: Across vaccine and placebo recipients, the breadth of non-spike TCRs was similar. Substantial post-vaccination breadth of spike-specific CD8+ and CD4+ T cell responses was reported.

The chain couples TRBV12-3 or TRBV12-4 to TRBJ2-5; TRBD1 matches at 9 bases. This specimen was peripheral blood, taken in a trial of Ad26.COV2.S vaccine versus placebo. This TCR was recovered from a person between 18 and 59 years old who received the Ad26.COV2.S COVID-19 vaccine or a placebo. The CDR3 is CASSLLGQGSQYF. Here the CDR3 DNA reads TGTGCCAGCAGTTTGCTGGGACAGGGATCTCAGTACTTC.